These T cell receptor beta chains were read from a single sample in a study of vaccination and CD4 T cells after COVID-19. Each CDR3 protein gets one entry after TCRdb re-called the PCR reads with MiXCR. The data show over 10,000 distinct CDR3 sequences, 40% to 50% seen once. These receptors lack a known antigen. The sequenced sample consisted of CD4+ T cells from blood, cultured in vitro. Receptors originate from a human donor who had recovered from COVID-19. CDR3s include the opening cysteine and the closing phenylalanine or tryptophan. D genes are given only for firm matches. Size tells how often a clone was seen (once, few, many) or the class of an expanded clone, and some rows leave it out.

>.|TRBJ1-1|TRBV4-1|.
TGCGCCAGCAGCCAAGAGTACAGAACTTTCTTT
CASSQEYRTFF
>.|TRBJ2-5|TRBV5-4|.
TGTGCCAGCAGCTTGGACGGGACCACAAGGGAGGAGACCCAGTACTTC
CASSLDGTTREETQYF
>.|TRBJ1-2|TRBV12-3/TRBV12-4|.
TGTGCCAGCAGTAGGCTTTTGTCAGGTTATGGCTACACCTTC
CASSRLLSGYGYTF
>.|TRBJ2-3|TRBV6-1|once
TGTGCCAGCAGTGGTCACCAACAAGATACGCAGTATTTT
CASSGHQQDTQYF
>.|TRBJ2-1|TRBV7-3|.
TGTGCCAGCAGCAGGTCCCCGGGCAATGAGCAGTTCTTC
CASSRSPGNEQFF
>.|TRBJ2-7|TRBV10-1|.
TGCGCCAGCAGTGACTGGGGGGGGCCAAAGGACTACGAGCAGTACTTC
CASSDWGGPKDYEQYF
>TRBD2|TRBJ2-1|TRBV20-1|.
TGCAGTGCCCAAGTTTTTGGCGGGAGTTACAATGAGCAGTTCTTC
CSAQVFGGSYNEQFF
>TRBD2|TRBJ2-7|TRBV6-7|.
TGTGCCAGACCTTTCACTAGCGGGAGTGTCTACGAGCAGTACTTC
CARPFTSGSVYEQYF
>.|TRBJ2-3|TRBV20-1|few
TGCAGTGCTAGGTCGACCCCACTAACCTCCACAGATACGCAGTATTTT
CSARSTPLTSTDTQYF
>TRBD1|TRBJ2-1|TRBV2|.
TGTGCCAGCGGCCTCGGACAGGGGGCGCGCAATGAGCAGTTCTTC
CASGLGQGARNEQFF
>TRBD2|TRBJ2-7|TRBV30|.
TGTGCCTGGAGTCGGGGACTAGCGGACTACGAGCAGTACTTC
CAWSRGLADYEQYF
>.|TRBJ2-5|TRBV7-3|.
TGTGCCAGCAGCACGGGACCCCTAGGGACCCAGTACTTC
CASSTGPLGTQYF
>TRBD1|TRBJ1-2|TRBV20-1|few
TGCAGTGCTAGAGACAGGGGGCGCGACTATGGCTACACCTTC
CSARDRGRDYGYTF
>.|TRBJ2-7|TRBV20-1|few
TGCAGTGCTAGGACCCCAGGCGGGATGTACGAGCAGTACTTC
CSARTPGGMYEQYF
>.|TRBJ2-3|TRBV6-2/TRBV6-3|.
TGTGCCAGCAGCCTTTACCGAGTAGCAACAGATACGCAGTATTTT
CASSLYRVATDTQYF
>.|TRBJ1-3|TRBV7-2|few
TGTGCCAGCAGCTCCCTGAAGGGGACCCGCTCTGGAAACACCATATATTTT
CASSSLKGTRSGNTIYF
>.|TRBJ1-5|TRBV20-1|.
TGCAGTGCTAGAGGGGTTGTTGGAAATCAGCCCCAGCATTTT
CSARGVVGNQPQHF
>TRBD1|TRBJ1-3|TRBV6-1|.
TGTGCCAGCAGTGAAGCAGGGATCGGGACAGGGGGAAACACCATATATTTT
CASSEAGIGTGGNTIYF
>.|TRBJ2-5|TRBV6-5|.
TGTGCCAGCAGTTACTCGAGGGGGGTTGAGACCCAGTACTTC
CASSYSRGVETQYF
>.|TRBJ1-2|TRBV20-1|few
TGCAGTGCTAGGGACCCGGACCGACCCTATGGCTACACCTTC
CSARDPDRPYGYTF
>.|TRBJ2-3|TRBV10-1|.
TGCGCCAGCAGTGTTGGGGGTAGCACAGATACGCAGTATTTT
CASSVGGSTDTQYF
>.|TRBJ2-5|TRBV20-1|few
TGCAGTGCTAGCGGGGGGCAATTGACCCAGTACTTC
CSASGGQLTQYF
>.|TRBJ1-6|TRBV6-4|.
TGTGCCAGCAGTGAAGGGGAAAGTTCACCCCTCCACTTT
CASSEGESSPLHF
>.|TRBJ2-1|TRBV7-2|.
TGTGCCAGCAGCTTAATGGGTTACAATGAGCAGTTCTTC
CASSLMGYNEQFF
>.|TRBJ2-4|TRBV6-1|few
TGTGCCAGCACCCGACAGACTCTAGCCAAAAACATTCAGTACTTC
CASTRQTLAKNIQYF
>TRBD2|TRBJ2-1|TRBV20-1|.
TGCAGTGCTACCGGGACCCTACTAGCGGGAGGCACCTCCTACAATGAGCAGTTCTTC
CSATGTLLAGGTSYNEQFF
>TRBD2|TRBJ2-5|TRBV7-2|.
TGTGCCAGCAGCTCGGGGTGGACTAGCGGGAGATTGGAGACCCAGTACTTC
CASSSGWTSGRLETQYF
>.|TRBJ2-7|TRBV10-3|few
TGTGCCACCGCTCCCGAGCGCGTAACATCCTACGAGCAGTACTTC
CATAPERVTSYEQYF
>.|TRBJ2-3|TRBV10-2|.
TGCGCCAGCAGTTATTCTAGTCGATTGGATACGCAGTATTTT
CASSYSSRLDTQYF
>TRBD1|TRBJ1-4|TRBV10-3|few
TGTGCCATCAGGTCACAGGGGGCTAATGAAAAACTGTTTTTT
CAIRSQGANEKLFF
>TRBD1|TRBJ1-6|TRBV27|few
TGTGCCAGCAGTTGGGACAGGGGGTCGTCGATGAATTCACCCCTCCACTTT
CASSWDRGSSMNSPLHF
>.|TRBJ1-2|TRBV7-2|.
TGTGCCAGCAGGCGTAATTCTCCCAACTATGACTACACCTTC
CASRRNSPNYDYTF
>.|TRBJ1-5|TRBV19|.
TGTGCCAGCCGAACAGGGTCAACCGGTCAGCCCCAGCATTTT
CASRTGSTGQPQHF
>.|TRBJ2-3|TRBV6-1|.
TGTGCCAGCAGTCGACAAGCAGATACGCAGTATTTT
CASSRQADTQYF
>.|TRBJ1-5|TRBV28|few
TGTGCCAGCAGCTCTTTAAAGGGGGATAGGCTGTATCAGCCCCAGCATTTT
CASSSLKGDRLYQPQHF
>.|TRBJ1-4|TRBV6-5|.
TGTGCCAGCAGTTACTCGGTATCAGAGCTTAATGAAAAACTGTTTTTT
CASSYSVSELNEKLFF
>TRBD2|TRBJ2-1|TRBV19|.
TGTGCCAGTAGTGTGGGGACTAGCGGTTACAATGAGCAGTTCTTC
CASSVGTSGYNEQFF
>.|TRBJ2-1|TRBV11-2|.
TGTGCCAGCAGCCCCCTCCAACTAGCCCTCAATGAGCAGTTCTTC
CASSPLQLALNEQFF
>.|TRBJ2-2|TRBV11-2|.
TGTGCCACTACCGGGGGCCCACCCGGGGAGCTGTTTTTT
CATTGGPPGELFF
>.|TRBJ1-6|TRBV6-1|few
TGTGCCAGCAGTACAGGGTATAATTCACCCCTCCACTTT
CASSTGYNSPLHF
>TRBD1|TRBJ2-3|TRBV20-1|.
TGCAGTGCTAGCGGACAGGGTGAGGATTATACGCAGTATTTT
CSASGQGEDYTQYF
>.|TRBJ2-3|TRBV5-6|few
TGTGCCAGCAGCACATCACTTACTAGCACAGATACGCAGTATTTT
CASSTSLTSTDTQYF
>.|TRBJ2-7|TRBV30|few
TGTGCCTGGAGTGTAGGGCCCTTAACGCTGTACTTC
CAWSVGPLTLYF
>.|TRBJ1-5|TRBV5-8|.
TGTGCCAGCAGCCCCTGGGATCAGCCCCAGCATTTT
CASSPWDQPQHF
>.|TRBJ2-1|TRBV15|.
TGTGCCACCAGCAGTGCCTTTCTCAGACTCCCCAACAATGAGCAGTTCTTC
CATSSAFLRLPNNEQFF
>.|TRBJ1-6|TRBV28|.
TGTGCCAGCAGTTTGGGGCGTTCACCCCTCCACTTT
CASSLGRSPLHF
>.|TRBJ2-1|TRBV24-1|few
TGTGCCACCCCTCCCGGGACAAGATACAATGAGCAGTTCTTC
CATPPGTRYNEQFF
>TRBD2|TRBJ2-3|TRBV6-4|few
TGTGCCAGCAGTGACTCGGCTAGCGGGAGCACAGATACGCAGTATTTT
CASSDSASGSTDTQYF
>.|TRBJ1-1|TRBV28|few
TGTGCCAGCAGTTTACGGGGGGAGGGTGTCGATGAAGCTTTCTTT
CASSLRGEGVDEAFF
>.|TRBJ2-7|TRBV7-8|once
TGTGCCAGCAGCTTAGCCGGGTTATCCTACGAGCAGTACTTC
CASSLAGLSYEQYF
>TRBD1|TRBJ1-4|TRBV18|.
TGTGCCAGCTCACCGGTGGACAGGGTCAAGAATGAAAAACTGTTTTTT
CASSPVDRVKNEKLFF